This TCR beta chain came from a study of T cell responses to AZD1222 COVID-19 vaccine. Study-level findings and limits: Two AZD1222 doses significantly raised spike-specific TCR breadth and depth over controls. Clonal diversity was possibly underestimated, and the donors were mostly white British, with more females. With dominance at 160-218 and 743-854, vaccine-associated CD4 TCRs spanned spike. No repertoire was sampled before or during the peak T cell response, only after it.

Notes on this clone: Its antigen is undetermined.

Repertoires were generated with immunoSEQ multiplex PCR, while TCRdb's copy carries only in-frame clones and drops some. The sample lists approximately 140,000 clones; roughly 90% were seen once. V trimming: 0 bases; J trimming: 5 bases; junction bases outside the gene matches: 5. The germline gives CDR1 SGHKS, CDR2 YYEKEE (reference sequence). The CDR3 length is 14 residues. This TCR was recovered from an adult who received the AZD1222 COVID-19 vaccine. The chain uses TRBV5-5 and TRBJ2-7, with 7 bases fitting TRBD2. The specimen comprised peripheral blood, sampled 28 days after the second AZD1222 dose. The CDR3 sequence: CASSLGARGDEQYF. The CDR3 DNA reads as TGTGCCAGCAGCTTGGGGGCCCGGGGGGACGAGCAGTACTTC.